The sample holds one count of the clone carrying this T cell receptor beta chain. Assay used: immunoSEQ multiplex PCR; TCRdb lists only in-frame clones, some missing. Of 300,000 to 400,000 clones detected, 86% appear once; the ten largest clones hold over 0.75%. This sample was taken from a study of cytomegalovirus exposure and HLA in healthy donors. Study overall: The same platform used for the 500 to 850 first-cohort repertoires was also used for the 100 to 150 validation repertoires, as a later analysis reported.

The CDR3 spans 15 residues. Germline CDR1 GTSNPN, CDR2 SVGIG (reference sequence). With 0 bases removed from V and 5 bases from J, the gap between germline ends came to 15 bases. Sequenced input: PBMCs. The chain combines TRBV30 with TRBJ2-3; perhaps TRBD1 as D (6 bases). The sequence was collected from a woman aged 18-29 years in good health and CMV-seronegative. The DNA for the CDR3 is TGTGCCTGGAGTGTAACGGCAGGGGTCCAAGATACGCAGTATTTT. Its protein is CAWSVTAGVQDTQYF.